Following are 29 T cell receptor beta chains from one sample sequenced in a study of shared T cell receptors in the human thymus. Profiling relied on immunoSEQ multiplex PCR, and the TCRdb table lists in-frame clones only, not all of them. Found here are about 400,000 clones, approximately 95% of them singletons; the top ten hold roughly 0.02%. Sequencing used thymocytes. The receptors originated from a human donor.

This clone is a singleton in its sample. V is TRBV15 and J is TRBJ1-2; TRBD1 might be the D (5 bases). The CDR3 covers 16 residues. V was pared by 0 bases and J by 7 bases, with 18 bases between. The V gene's germline CDR1 is LNHNV and CDR2 YYDKDF (reference sequence). In DNA form, the CDR3 reads TGTGCCACCAGCAGAGATCCTCCCAGAGTTAGGGGTGGCTACACCTTC. Translating it yields CATSRDPPRVRGGYTF.

DNA for the CDR3: TGTGCCAGCAGCCAAGGCAGGGGAACTAGCGGAGTCCCTCGCTACGAGCAGTACTTC. This translates into CASSQGRGTSGVPRYEQYF. The chain employs TRBV14 and TRBJ2-7; 8 bases match TRBD2. Germline values: CDR1 SGHDN, CDR2 FVKESK. The junction had 17 bases not matched to a gene; V was cut back by 1 base and J by 3 bases. CDR3 size: 19 residues.

V usage is TRBV7-2 and J usage is TRBJ2-7, with 12 bases fitting TRBD1. Germline V CDR1 and CDR2: SGHTA, FQGNSA. After removal of 1 base from V and 5 bases from J, the junction contained 15 bases not matched to a gene. The CDR3 loop spans 19 amino acids. The CDR3 sequence: CASSLGAGTGGLRENEQYF. The CDR3, as DNA: TGTGCCAGCAGCTTAGGTGCCGGGACAGGGGGCTTGAGGGAAAACGAGCAGTACTTC.

The chain links TRBV7-6 to TRBJ1-5; 7 bases agree with TRBD1. Germline lookup yields CDR1 SGHVS and CDR2 FNYEAQ. The V segment lost 5 bases and the J segment 0 bases; nucleotides outside the gene matches: 13. The CDR3 length is 18 residues. The CDR3 DNA sequence: TGTGCCAGCAGCGAATACGGGGACAGTCGATATAGCAATCAGCCCCAGCATTTT. Protein product: CASSEYGDSRYSNQPQHF.

The chain has TRBV2 and TRBJ2-1, with 8 positions matching TRBD2. With V trimmed by 2 bases and J by 5 bases, 5 bases remained unmatched. The CDR3 has 15 amino acids. CDR1 is SNHLY, CDR2 FYNNEI, per germline. CDR3 protein: CASSERRGENNEQFF. CDR3 nucleotide sequence: TGTGCCAGCAGTGAAAGGCGGGGGGAAAACAATGAGCAGTTCTTC.

The CDR3: CATSRDTDSGADLRGEQFF. The CDR3 nucleotides read TGTGCCACCAGCAGAGATACGGACTCGGGGGCCGACCTCAGGGGTGAGCAGTTCTTC. The J gene is TRBJ2-1, the V gene TRBV15, with D tentatively TRBD1 or TRBD2 (6 bases each). The germline CDR1 and CDR2 sequences are LNHNV and YYDKDF (reference sequence). Deletions cut 0 bases from V and 9 bases from J, with 27 bases between. This CDR3 is built from 19 residues.

The J gene is TRBJ1-5, the V gene TRBV7-6; 7 bases align to TRBD1. Germline loops: CDR1 SGHVS, CDR2 FNYEAQ. The CDR3 length is 15 residues. Trimming at V came to 1 base and at J to 7 bases, leaving 7 bases not matched to a gene. DNA of the CDR3: TGTGCCAGCAGCTTAGGGGGGACAGTCAGCCAGCCCCAGCATTTT. It specifies CASSLGGTVSQPQHF.

This chain joins TRBV18 and TRBJ1-1, with D hard to call. Germline V gene data show CDR1 as KGHSH and CDR2 as LQKENI. This CDR3 is built from 14 residues. Deletions cut 4 bases from V and 1 base from J, with 10 bases between. The CDR3 here is CASSQSGANTEAFF. The DNA of the CDR3 is TGTGCCAGCTCACAAAGCGGTGCGAACACTGAAGCTTTCTTT.

The chain combines TRBV9 with TRBJ2-1; D is perhaps TRBD1 (5 bases). The germline V gene encodes CDR1 SGDLS and CDR2 YYNGEE. The length of the CDR3 is 16 residues. Trimming took 0 bases from V and 4 from J, leaving 14 bases between them. The CDR3 bases are TGTGCCAGCAGCGTAGAGGAGACAGTGATATACAATGAGCAGTTCTTC. Translated: CASSVEETVIYNEQFF.

The chain carries TRBV27 and TRBJ2-4, with TRBD2 as a possible D gene (5 bases). CDR1 and CDR2 from the germline V gene are MNHEY and SMNVEV (reference sequence). V was pared by 5 bases and J by 3 bases, with 14 bases between. The length of the CDR3 is 15 residues. CDR3 coding DNA: TGTGCCAGCAGTCTCAGCCGGGATTACAAAAACATTCAGTACTTC. Translating gives CASSLSRDYKNIQYF.

V is TRBV9 and J is TRBJ2-1; 11 nucleotides align to TRBD2. The V gene's germline CDR1 is SGDLS and CDR2 YYNGEE. The length of the CDR3 is 19 residues. Unmatched junction bases numbered 9, after V lost 0 bases and J lost 1 base. The CDR3 region has the DNA TGTGCCAGCAGCGTAGCAGAACTAGCGGGAGTGAGTTCCTACAATGAGCAGTTCTTC. This sequence encodes CASSVAELAGVSSYNEQFF.

The chain recombines TRBV12-5 with TRBJ1-1; D remains ambiguous. Germline V gene sequence: CDR1 LGHNT, CDR2 FRNRAP. The CDR3 is made up of 11 amino acids. V was shortened by 5 bases and J by 0 bases, with 1 base between the two germline ends. CDR3 nucleotide sequence: TGTGCTAGTGGTGTGAACACTGAAGCTTTCTTT. This codes for CASGVNTEAFF.

V usage is TRBV19 and J usage is TRBJ1-2; D is possibly TRBD1 (5 bases). Trimming stripped 6 bases from V and 0 bases from J, with 14 bases between. CDR1 is LNHDA, CDR2 SQIVND, per germline (reference sequence). CDR3 length: 15 amino acids. The CDR3 DNA sequence: TGTGCCAGTAGATCCGGGACCGAGGCTAACTATGGCTACACCTTC. Protein product: CASRSGTEANYGYTF. Filled out from reference TRBV19 and TRBJ1-2, the complete variable domain reads DGGITQSPKYLFRKEGQNVTLSCEQNLNHDAMYWYRQDPGQGLRLIYYSQIVNDFQKGDIAEGYSVSREKKESFPLTVTSAQKNPTAFYLCASRSGTEANYGYTFGSGTRLTVV.

CDR3: CASTSTGGREQYF. The CDR3 region has the DNA TGCGCCAGCACCTCGACAGGGGGCCGCGAGCAGTACTTC. This chain joins TRBV10-1 and TRBJ2-7, with 10 bases fitting TRBD1. Germline V gives CDR1 WNHNN, CDR2 SYGVQD (reference sequence). J gave up 6 bases and V 7 bases, and 6 bases lay outside the gene matches. CDR3 length equals 13 residues.

The chain recombines TRBV14 with TRBJ2-3; 8 nucleotides line up with TRBD2. The germline gives CDR1 SGHDN, CDR2 FVKESK. The junction had 2 bases not matched to a gene; V was cut back by 10 bases and J by 2 bases. The CDR3 is made up of 12 amino acids. CDR3: CATSGPTDTQYF. CDR3 coding DNA: TGTGCCACTAGCGGGCCCACAGATACGCAGTATTTT.

V usage is TRBV6-4 and J usage is TRBJ2-3, with 7 positions matching TRBD2. Unmatched junction bases numbered 10, after V lost 7 bases and J lost 0 bases. Germline assignment: CDR1 MRHNA and CDR2 SNTAGT. The CDR3 is 16 amino acids. CDR3 region: CASTYYRDYSTDTQYF. CDR3 in DNA: TGTGCCAGCACCTACTACCGGGACTACAGCACAGATACGCAGTATTTT.

The chain recombines TRBV15 with TRBJ2-2; maybe TRBD1 (6 bases). The CDR3 contains 17 residues. CDR1 is LNHNV and CDR2 is YYDKDF in the germline V gene (reference sequence). V was shortened by 2 bases and J by 3 bases, with 16 bases between the two germline ends. CDR3: CATSRSHRGHDTGELFF. The DNA of the CDR3 is TGTGCCACCAGCAGATCTCACCGGGGACACGACACCGGGGAGCTGTTTTTT.

The chain couples TRBV5-4 to TRBJ1-1; 8 bases agree with TRBD1. Germline trimming cut 0 bases from V and 1 base from J; bases unmatched to any gene: 8. The CDR3 runs 17 residues. Germline-derived CDR1 and CDR2 are SGHNT and YYREEE (reference sequence). As DNA, the CDR3 is TGTGCCAGCAGCTTGGGAGGGGACAGGAACTGGAACACTGAAGCTTTCTTT. Its protein is CASSLGGDRNWNTEAFF. Combining the CDR3 with reference TRBV5-4 and TRBJ1-1 gives the whole variable domain ETGVTQSPTHLIKTRGQQVTLRCSSQSGHNTVSWYQQALGQGPQFIFQYYREEENGRGNFPPRFSGLQFPNYSSELNVNALELDDSALYLCASSLGGDRNWNTEAFFGQGTRLTVV.

The V and J genes are TRBV27 and TRBJ2-7; 7 positions agree with TRBD1. The CDR3 has 14 residues. V shed 4 bases and J 4 bases; nucleotides not matched to a gene: 7. Germline values: CDR1 MNHEY, CDR2 SMNVEV (reference sequence). CDR3 loop: CASSSPGTAYEQYF. CDR3 sequence (DNA): TGTGCCAGCAGTTCACCCGGGACAGCATACGAGCAGTACTTC.

The chain employs TRBV27 and TRBJ2-7; 12 bases match TRBD2. The CDR3 runs 16 residues. V lost 2 bases to trimming and J lost 6 bases; unmatched junction nucleotides: 8. Per the germline V gene, CDR1 is MNHEY and CDR2 is SMNVEV (reference sequence). CDR3 loop: CASSLPLLAGGREQYF. The CDR3 DNA reads as TGTGCCAGCAGTTTACCTTTACTAGCGGGAGGACGCGAGCAGTACTTC.

This chain connects TRBV5-4 to TRBJ1-2; D is unresolved. The germline CDR1 and CDR2 sequences are SGHNT and YYREEE (reference sequence). Trimming took 9 bases from V and 2 from J, leaving 17 bases between them. The CDR3 loop spans 14 amino acids. CDR3 loop: CATGESATNYGYTF. The CDR3 region has the DNA TGTGCCACCGGCGAATCGGCTACCAACTATGGCTACACCTTC.

The chain uses TRBV30 and TRBJ1-1; D gene unclear. Germline V CDR1 and CDR2: GTSNPN, SVGIG (reference sequence). This CDR3 has 14 amino acids. Trimming removed 0 bases from V and 3 bases from J, with 11 bases in between. Here the CDR3 DNA reads TGTGCCTGGAGTGTAAGGGCCCGGCACACTGAAGCTTTCTTT. Translation: CAWSVRARHTEAFF.

The chain couples TRBV2 to TRBJ2-1; 8 nucleotides agree with TRBD2. Germline-derived CDR1 and CDR2 are SNHLY and FYNNEI. V gave up 6 bases and J gave up 5 bases; unmatched junction bases: 9. The CDR3 contains 15 residues. The CDR3 loop is CASSRRRGEHNEQFF. Here the CDR3 DNA reads TGTGCCAGCAGCCGGAGGCGGGGGGAACACAATGAGCAGTTCTTC.

This chain joins TRBV10-2 and TRBJ2-3; 8 bases align to TRBD2. This CDR3 contains 15 residues. From germline, CDR1 is WSHSY and CDR2 SAAADI. V lost 7 bases and J lost 2; bases outside the gene matches: 8. CDR3 sequence reads: CASTGTSHPTDTQYF. In DNA form, the CDR3 reads TGCGCCAGCACCGGGACTAGTCACCCCACAGATACGCAGTATTTT.

This clone was seen a handful of times. This chain uses TRBV18 with TRBJ2-5; D gene ambiguous. Trimming took off 1 base at V and 4 bases at J, with 7 bases between the two ends. Looked up from germline, CDR1 is KGHSH and CDR2 is LQKENI. The CDR3 is made up of 13 amino acids. This CDR3 reads CASSPRSRETQYF. CDR3 bases: TGTGCCAGCTCACCACGATCCCGAGAGACCCAGTACTTC.

The V gene is TRBV5-6, the J gene TRBJ2-1, with 8 bases identical to TRBD2. The CDR3 length is 14 residues. Germline V gene sequence: CDR1 SGHDT, CDR2 YYEEEE. The junction had 7 bases not matched to a gene; V was cut back by 4 bases and J by 7 bases. DNA for the CDR3: TGTGCCAGCAGCCCAGGGACTAGTTCTAATGAGCAGTTCTTC. This encodes CASSPGTSSNEQFF.

The rearrangement links TRBV14 to TRBJ2-7, with TRBD1 matching over 9 bases. The V segment lost 4 bases and the J segment 2 bases; nucleotides outside the gene matches: 3. Germline V gene sequence: CDR1 SGHDN, CDR2 FVKESK. The CDR3 contains 14 residues. CDR3: CASSPTGGAYEQYF. CDR3 DNA sequence: TGTGCCAGCAGCCCGACAGGGGGTGCCTACGAGCAGTACTTC.

The V and J genes are TRBV4-1 and TRBJ1-5; D possibly corresponds to TRBD1 (6 bases). The CDR3 has 17 residues. The germline CDR1 and CDR2 sequences are MGHRA and YSYEKL. Trimming pared 2 bases from V and 4 bases from J, leaving 18 bases between. CDR3 in amino acids: CASSQKKGGEGNQPQHF. The CDR3 DNA sequence: TGCGCCAGCAGCCAAAAAAAAGGGGGGGAGGGGAATCAGCCCCAGCATTTT.

V usage is TRBV11-2 and J usage is TRBJ1-2, with 9 bases matching TRBD1. CDR1 and CDR2 (germline): SGHAT, FQNNGV. V gave up 1 base and J gave up 7 bases; unmatched junction bases: 4. The CDR3 loop spans 14 amino acids. As DNA, the CDR3 is TGTGCCAGCAGCTTAGTCCGACAGGGGGGTGGCTACACCTTC. This gives the protein CASSLVRQGGGYTF. Full variable domain (outside the CDR3, taken from reference TRBV11-2 and TRBJ1-2): EAGVAQSPRYKIIEKRQSVAFWCNPISGHATLYWYQQILGQGPKLLIQFQNNGVVDDSQLPKDRFSAERLKGVDSTLKIQPAKLEDSAVYLCASSLVRQGGGYTFGSGTRLTVV.